The clone carrying this T cell receptor (beta chain) was counted ten times or more. These data originate in a study of neurological immune-mediated disorders. Template-switch 5'RACE cDNA synthesis added a 10-nucleotide unique molecular identifier. One entry per CDR3 protein results from TCRdb running MiXCR on the 5' RACE reads. Of tens of thousands of distinct CDR3 sequences listed, roughly 7% were seen once; the top ten hold roughly 4.3%. V gave up 6 bases and J gave up 5 bases, with 20 bases separating them. Germline V gene sequence: CDR1 SGHVS, CDR2 FQNEAQ. The CDR3 consists of 16 residues. Sequencing was carried out using PBMCs. The clonotype originates from a woman between 40 and 50 years old in good health. V is TRBV7-8 and J is TRBJ2-4; D is undetermined. DNA of the CDR3: TGTGCCAGCAGTAGCAATGTGGGCGTAAGGGAAAACATTCAGTACTTC. Protein product: CASSSNVGVRENIQYF.